One sample yielded the 6 T cell receptor beta chains listed below, sequenced in a study of read filtering for tumor transcriptome and immune sequencing. Molecular barcoded adaptors covering alpha/delta and beta/gamma chains were used on 400 ng RNA. In TCRdb, the reads were re-called with MiXCR into one record per CDR3 protein. The sample includes about 46,000 distinct CDR3 sequences, 9.5% to 15% seen only once; the top ten take roughly 14%. The sample was a population of CD138-negative cells sorted from bone marrow. The origin of the receptors is a donor aged 40 or over with multiple myeloma.

This clonotype was detected ten times or more. DNA for the CDR3: TGCGCCAGCAGCCAAGATCGGGGACTAGCCTACAATGAGCAGTTCTTC. It is translated as CASSQDRGLAYNEQFF. The chain recombines TRBV4-1 with TRBJ2-1; 8 nucleotides match TRBD2. V dropped 0 bases and J dropped 2; count of bases not matched to a gene: 3. CDR1 and CDR2 from the germline V gene are MGHRA and YSYEKL. This CDR3 region has 16 residues.

Many counts were recorded for this clonotype. The chain employs TRBV3-1 and TRBJ2-5; D remains unclear. This CDR3 region has 12 residues. Germline-derived CDR1 and CDR2 are LGHDT and YNNKEL (reference sequence). Trimming pared 0 bases from V and 5 bases from J, leaving 4 bases between. The DNA of the CDR3 is TGTGCCAGCAGCCAAGAGTCCGAGACCCAGTACTTC. Its translation: CASSQESETQYF.

Note on this clonotype: A much larger clone sits a single nucleotide away, making a read error possible. Because it lacks the conserved phenylalanine or tryptophan at the end, this CDR3 is likely a read error. The chain employs TRBV7-9 and TRBJ2-7, with 12 bases that match TRBD2. Germline V gives CDR1 SEHNR, CDR2 FQNEAQ (reference sequence). The CDR3 spans 14 residues. The CDR3 loop reads CACSPTGLAGEQYS. In DNA, the CDR3 is TGTGCCTGCAGCCCCACGGGACTAGCGGGCGAGCAGTACTCC.

This clonotype occurred many times. The chain employs TRBV19 and TRBJ2-3; 7 bases are a match to TRBD2. Germline values: CDR1 LNHDA, CDR2 SQIVND (reference sequence). The CDR3 consists of 13 residues. The V segment lost 10 bases and the J segment 4 bases; nucleotides outside the gene matches: 8. The CDR3 DNA sequence: TGTGCCACCGGGGGGAGGCAGGCAGATACGCAGTATTTT. As protein: CATGGRQADTQYF. The entire variable domain, with the rest obtained from reference TRBV19 and TRBJ2-3, is as follows: DGGITQSPKYLFRKEGQNVTLSCEQNLNHDAMYWYRQDPGQGLRLIYYSQIVNDFQKGDIAEGYSVSREKKESFPLTVTSAQKNPTAFYLCATGGRQADTQYFGPGTRLTVL.

In its sample, this clonotype was seen once. A far larger clone is off by one base, so a read error is likely. V and J are TRBV7-9 and TRBJ1-6; a weak D match, TRBD1 (5 bases). Germline-derived CDR1 and CDR2 are SEHNR and FQNEAQ (reference sequence). This CDR3 spans 13 amino acids. CDR3 loop: CASSLRAAGTPLF. CDR3 nucleotides: TGTGCCAGCAGCTTACGGGCGGCAGGGACGCCTCTCTTT.

Details on this clonotype: It may be a read error: a sequence one base away is much more abundant. V usage is TRBV7-3 and J usage is TRBJ2-1, with 8 nucleotides matching TRBD2. CDR1 SGHTA and CDR2 FQGTGA come from the germline V gene. CDR3 size: 17 residues. This CDR3 is CASSQAGGDTSYNEQLF. DNA for the CDR3: TGTGCCAGCAGCCAAGCCGGGGGGGATACCTCCTACAATGAGCAGCTCTTC.